One and the same sample provided the 21 T cell receptor beta chains below, sequenced in a study of T-cell reconstitution after alpha-beta-depleted transplantation in children (dated by TCRdb to between 2015 and 2016). Library construction relied on PCR. Sequencing was performed on an Illumina HiSeq 2500. Molecular barcoding was employed in the preparation of TCR libraries, with unique molecular identifiers being used to normalize TCRbeta repertoire quantification. In-frame beta chains were kept once TCRdb had trimmed the public reads at Q25 with fastp and called clones with MiXCR. CDR3 protein sequences are deduplicated, and each keeps its most common genes and DNA. This sample holds about 900,000 distinct CDR3 sequences; 25% to 35% were observed only once. The top ten constitute about 28% of the sample. The intended sense of this specimen's treatment or condition label: allogeneic hematopoietic cell transplantation with graft depleted of TCRalphabeta T cells and CD19 B cells.

Sequencing was performed on PBMCs, mostly from graft donor cells, taken 360 days after TCRalphabeta/CD19-depleted stem cell transplant. The receptors were sampled from a boy in the first two years of life who had a stem cell transplant for SCID, so the T cells may come from the graft donor.

V and J are TRBV12-3 or TRBV12-4 and TRBJ2-7; 8 bases line up with TRBD1. The CDR3 has 14 residues. V lost 5 bases and J lost 3; bases outside the gene matches: 6. Here the CDR3 DNA reads TGTGCCAGCAGTGCGGGACAGGTGATCTACGAGCAGTACTTC. It specifies CASSAGQVIYEQYF.

The chain employs TRBV20-1 and TRBJ2-1; perhaps D is TRBD1 or TRBD2 (5 bases each). This CDR3 contains 14 residues. CDR1 and CDR2 (germline): DFQATT, SNEGSKA (reference sequence). The V and J ends lost 5 bases and 7 bases respectively, with 18 bases between them. The chain's CDR3 is CSAPTGLLGNEQFF. The DNA of the CDR3 is TGCAGTGCTCCAACAGGACTCCTGGGGAATGAGCAGTTCTTC.

The chain has TRBV12-3 or TRBV12-4 and TRBJ2-2, with TRBD1 matching over 10 bases. This CDR3 has 16 amino acids. V was clipped by 6 bases and J by 4 bases; unmatched bases: 8. CDR3: CASSPDRGKSTGELFF. Written as DNA, the CDR3 is TGTGCCAGCAGCCCGGACAGGGGGAAAAGCACCGGGGAGCTGTTTTTT.

CDR3 protein: CSVRTARGTEAFF. CDR3 DNA: TGCAGCGTCAGGACAGCCCGGGGCACTGAAGCTTTCTTT. This chain joins TRBV29-1 and TRBJ1-1, with a possible D match to TRBD1 (6 bases). In germline, CDR1 is SQVTM, CDR2 ANQGSEA. V was clipped by 6 bases and J by 4 bases, with 15 bases between them. This CDR3 is 13 amino acids long. The whole variable domain, filled in from reference TRBV29-1 and TRBJ1-1, reads SAVISQKPSRDICQRGTSLTIQCQVDSQVTMMFWYRQQPGQSLTLIATANQGSEATYESGFVIDKFPISRPNLTFSTLTVSNMSPEDSSIYLCSVRTARGTEAFFGQGTRLTVV.

This clonotype has more than one count but fewer than ten. The chain links TRBV5-1 to TRBJ2-3; no clear D gene. The ends were cut back, 4 bases at V and 6 bases at J, with 15 bases in the middle. The CDR3 runs to 14 residues. CDR1 is SGHRS and CDR2 is YFSETQ in the germline V gene. The CDR3: CASSPDPARDTQYF. As DNA, the CDR3 is TGCGCCAGCAGCCCGGACCCGGCCAGGGATACGCAGTATTTT.

This clonotype was seen more than once but under ten times. This chain uses TRBV25-1 with TRBJ2-7; perhaps TRBD2 as D (5 bases). Germline lookup yields CDR1 MGHDK and CDR2 SYGVNS. Trimming left V 2 bases short and J 6 bases short, with 14 bases between. This CDR3 has 14 residues. The CDR3 protein is CASSEGPRAFEQYF. Here the CDR3 DNA reads TGTGCCAGCAGTGAAGGACCGAGGGCCTTCGAGCAGTACTTC.

The rearrangement uses TRBV10-3 and TRBJ2-1; 10 positions match TRBD1. This CDR3 has 15 residues. The V and J ends lost 0 bases and 16 bases, in that order; junction bases with no gene match: 12. CDR1 ENHRY and CDR2 SYGVKD come from the germline V gene. In nucleotides, the CDR3 is TGTGCCATCAGTGAGTCGACGCTTATTGGGACAGGGGTCTTCTTC. Its protein product is CAISESTLIGTGVFF.

This chain connects TRBV4-2 to TRBJ2-1; a possible D gene is TRBD2 (5 bases). The V and J ends lost 3 bases and 4 bases respectively, with 10 bases between them. The CDR3 consists of 14 residues. CDR1 and CDR2 (germline): LGHNA, YNFKEQ. This chain's CDR3 is CASSQEVVYNEQFF. CDR3 nucleotide sequence: TGTGCCAGCAGCCAGGAGGTGGTATACAATGAGCAGTTCTTC.

This clonotype was counted only a few times. This chain uses TRBV12-3 or TRBV12-4 with TRBJ1-6; TRBD1 might be the D (6 bases). V lost 2 bases and J 6 bases, leaving 8 bases between the germline ends. The CDR3 extends over 14 amino acids. For the CDR3, the DNA is TGTGCCAGCAGTTTAAGGGGGGGTAATTCACCCCTCCACTTT. Its translation is CASSLRGGNSPLHF.

The V call is TRBV5-1, the J call TRBJ1-1; TRBD1 matches 8 bases. Germline CDR1 and CDR2: SGHRS and YFSETQ. This CDR3 has 16 amino acids. V dropped 4 bases and J dropped 0; count of bases not matched to a gene: 8. The DNA for the CDR3 is TGCGCCAGCAGCCGGACAGGGTATAGATTGAACACTGAAGCTTTCTTT. Protein: CASSRTGYRLNTEAFF.

This clonotype was seen just once. The rearrangement links TRBV7-2 to TRBJ2-5, with no clear D. This CDR3 has 14 amino acids. Per germline, CDR1 SGHTA and CDR2 FQGNSA. Trimming removed 1 base from V and 5 bases from J, with 11 bases in between. The CDR3 region is CASSLVYPWETQYF. CDR3 sequence (DNA): TGTGCCAGCAGCTTAGTCTATCCATGGGAGACCCAGTACTTC. The variable domain in full, with the rest retrieved from reference TRBV7-2 and TRBJ2-5, is GAGVSQSPSNKVTEKGKDVELRCDPISGHTALYWYRQSLGQGLEFLIYFQGNSAPDKSGLPSDRFSAERTGGSVSTLTIQRTQQEDSAVYLCASSLVYPWETQYFGPGTRLLVL.

The chain is built from TRBV4-2 and TRBJ2-3; 11 bases match TRBD2. Germline trimming cut 1 base from V and 5 bases from J; bases unmatched to any gene: 8. The germline V gene encodes CDR1 LGHNA and CDR2 YNFKEQ. The CDR3 totals 17 residues. DNA of the CDR3: TGTGCCAGCAGCCAAGGAGTTAGCGGGGGGGCAGGAGATACGCAGTATTTT. Protein product: CASSQGVSGGAGDTQYF.

The chain uses TRBV6-4 and TRBJ2-3; 9 bases line up with TRBD2. CDR1 and CDR2 (germline): MRHNA, SNTAGT. The CDR3 has 14 residues. V lost 3 bases to trimming and J lost 4 bases; unmatched junction nucleotides: 2. The CDR3 DNA reads TGTGCCAGCAGTGAGCGGGAGGGCCCAGATACGCAGTATTTT. Translated, it gives CASSEREGPDTQYF.

This clonotype was picked up a small number of times. The genes are TRBV27 and TRBJ2-7; TRBD2 agrees at 11 bases. Germline CDR1 reads MNHEY; CDR2 reads SMNVEV (reference sequence). The CDR3 has 16 amino acids. The V gene end was trimmed by 2 bases and the J gene end by 3 bases; junction bases not matched to a gene: 6. Here the CDR3 reads CASSLIGLAGGYEQYF. The CDR3 DNA is TGTGCCAGCAGTTTAATAGGGCTAGCGGGGGGCTACGAGCAGTACTTC.

In its sample, this clonotype was seen a few times. V gene TRBV7-2 combines with J gene TRBJ2-1, with 9 positions matching TRBD2. V dropped 5 bases and J dropped 9; count of bases not matched to a gene: 11. The CDR3 contains 15 residues. Germline lookup yields CDR1 SGHTA and CDR2 FQGNSA. The CDR3 is CASSIGASGESEQFF. The CDR3 DNA sequence: TGTGCCAGCAGCATCGGGGCTAGCGGGGAGAGTGAGCAGTTCTTC.

The V and J genes are TRBV5-1 and TRBJ2-5; D possibly corresponds to TRBD2 (6 bases). This CDR3 has 14 residues. Trimming cost V 5 bases and J 7 bases, with 18 bases left between them. The germline V gene has CDR1 SGHRS and CDR2 YFSETQ. CDR3 nucleotides: TGCGCCAGCAGTGAGGGACCCATCGGGGGGACCCAGTACTTC. This codes for CASSEGPIGGTQYF.

This chain joins TRBV12-3 or TRBV12-4 and TRBJ2-2; D not resolved. The CDR3 runs to 14 residues. V was trimmed by 5 bases and J by 3 bases, leaving 10 bases between them. CDR3 region: CASSGVGYTGELFF. In DNA, the CDR3 is TGTGCCAGCAGTGGGGTGGGGTACACCGGGGAGCTGTTTTTT.

This clonotype has just a few counts. The rearrangement uses TRBV5-1 and TRBJ2-2; TRBD2 might be the D (5 bases). V gave up 3 bases and J gave up 8 bases, with 11 bases separating them. The V gene's germline CDR1 is SGHRS and CDR2 YFSETQ. The CDR3 length is 13 residues. The CDR3 reads CASSSELGGELFF. The DNA of the CDR3 is TGCGCCAGCAGCTCCGAACTAGGTGGGGAGCTGTTTTTT.

This clonotype was seen only a few times. This sequence joins TRBV4-3 and TRBJ2-3; TRBD2 aligns across 15 bases. Losses at the gene ends were 1 base for V and 4 bases for J; bases not matched to a gene: 3. The germline V gene encodes CDR1 LGHNA and CDR2 YSLEER. CDR3 length: 17 residues. The CDR3: CASSQGTSGGAADTQYF. The DNA of the CDR3 is TGCGCCAGCAGCCAAGGGACTAGCGGGGGGGCAGCAGATACGCAGTATTTT.

The rearrangement uses TRBV16 and TRBJ2-4, with 7 bases lining up with TRBD2. The CDR3 is 15 residues long. CDR1 is KGHSY, CDR2 FQNENV, per germline. Germline trimming cut 4 bases from V and 3 bases from J; bases unmatched to any gene: 6. The CDR3, as DNA: TGTGCCAGCAGCCCGACTAGCTCTGGCAAAAACATTCAGTACTTC. Translated, it gives CASSPTSSGKNIQYF.

The chain carries TRBV2 and TRBJ1-1; 7 bases fit TRBD1. This CDR3 contains 13 residues. Germline V lookup: CDR1 SNHLY, CDR2 FYNNEI. V shed 7 bases, J shed 5 bases, and the junction held 7 bases outside the gene matches. The CDR3 DNA sequence: TGTGCCAGCATCCTTACAGGGGCGACTGAAGCTTTCTTT. Encoded protein: CASILTGATEAFF.